The present entry profiles one T cell receptor beta chain with its context. Trimming cost V 1 base and J 0 bases, with 12 bases left between them. CDR1 and CDR2 (germline): SGHTA, FQGNSA. The CDR3 totals 16 residues. TCRdb redid the calling of the 5' RACE reads with MiXCR, one entry per CDR3 protein. The table shows hundreds of thousands of distinct CDR3 sequences, with about a fifth occurring only once. This record comes from a study of T-cell memory formation after mild COVID-19. About the research overall: TCR clusters were mostly confined to one donor each.

The sequence came from an adult woman who had mild COVID-19 (a few samples of this study predate the infection). Cell type and time point are not known. Specimen: PBMCs or a T cell subset sorted from them (not recorded which). The rearrangement links TRBV7-2 to TRBJ1-2, with a weak D call TRBD1 (6 bases). The CDR3 loop reads CASSLGGGIANYGYTF. For the CDR3, the DNA is TGTGCCAGCAGCTTAGGAGGGGGTATCGCTAACTATGGCTACACCTTC.